This entry features one T cell receptor beta chain sequence. The germline CDR1 and CDR2 sequences are PRHDT and FYEKMQ (reference sequence). The germline V and J ends were trimmed by 5 bases and 4 bases, with 18 bases remaining between them. The CDR3 runs 16 residues. The treatment here: oral pan-JAK inhibitor, 5-10 mg twice daily. Collection of lesional scalp punch biopsies and peripheral blood was performed in alopecia areata patients. RNA, once extracted, was reverse transcribed into cDNA for use as the sequencing template. Sequencing used immunoSEQ multiplex PCR; TCRdb keeps in-frame clones, though not all of them. The repertoire holds hundreds of thousands of clones, roughly three fifths seen once, with around 1.3% in the top ten. These data originate in a study of CD8+ T cells in alopecia areata.

The V and J genes are TRBV13 and TRBJ2-1; D tentatively fits TRBD1 or TRBD2 (5 bases each). This clonotype originated in a human donor with alopecia areata. The specimen was CD4+ T cells sorted from blood, collected at week 44, from a patient treated with tofacitinib. The CDR3 DNA is TGTGCCAGCAGCCGCGTGGGGACCCGCGAGTACAATGAGCAGTTCTTC. This sequence encodes CASSRVGTREYNEQFF. The full variable domain, with the rest looked up from reference TRBV13 and TRBJ2-1, is AAGVIQSPRHLIKEKRETATLKCYPIPRHDTVYWYQQGPGQDPQFLISFYEKMQSDKGSIPDRFSAQQFSDYHSELNMSSLELGDSALYFCASSRVGTREYNEQFFGPGTRLTVL.